One sample yielded the 25 T cell receptor beta chains listed below, sequenced in a study of Tregs in tolerant kidney transplant recipients. Clones were read by immunoSEQ multiplex PCR, and TCRdb kept only the in-frame ones, dropping some. Across some 31,000 clones, the top ten clones capture roughly 7.1% of the sample. This sample comprised CD8+ T cells from blood, obtained before the transplant. The source of these receptors is a human donor who received a combined kidney and bone marrow transplant.

With respect to this clone: The sequenced fragment ends 3 residues before the CDR3 boundary, so the rest is inferred from the germline J gene. This chain joins TRBV7-8 and TRBJ2-3, with 12 bases identical to TRBD2. V was clipped by 8 bases and J by 0 bases; unmatched bases: 12. The CDR3 loop spans 18 amino acids. CDR1 is SGHVS, CDR2 FQNEAQ, per germline. The CDR3 here is CASLASGRDLMSTDTQYF. The DNA read from the CDR3 is TGTGCCAGCTTAGCTAGCGGGAGGGATCTGATGAGCACAGATACG.

As regards this clone: The CDR3 is cut off 3 residues early in the read; its end comes from the germline J gene. This rearrangement joins TRBV13 to TRBJ1-2; perhaps TRBD1 as D (6 bases). The CDR3 has 14 residues. Germline lookup yields CDR1 PRHDT and CDR2 FYEKMQ (reference sequence). V was pared by 5 bases and J by 3 bases, with 13 bases between. CDR3: CASSQAGEDYGYTF. Incomplete CDR3 DNA: TGTGCCAGCAGCCAGGCAGGGGAAGACTATGGC.

About this clone itself: Sequencing ends 3 residues short of the CDR3 end; the germline J gene provides the rest. The chain uses TRBV7-6 and TRBJ1-1, with D possibly being TRBD1 (5 bases). Germline V gives CDR1 SGHVS, CDR2 FNYEAQ. The V and J ends lost 1 base and 5 bases respectively, with 8 bases between them. This CDR3 region has 13 residues. The covered CDR3 bases are TGTGCCAGCAGCTTAGGGGGGGGGACTGAA. Encoded protein: CASSLGGGTE. In full, the CDR3 is CASSLGGGTEAFF.

On this clone itself: The read is 3 residues too short to cover the CDR3 end, so that end is filled in from the germline J gene. The chain recombines TRBV7-6 with TRBJ2-5, with no clear D. V was trimmed by 1 base and J by 1 base, leaving 7 bases between them. Germline V CDR1 and CDR2: SGHVS, FNYEAQ. The CDR3 length is 14 residues. CDR3 amino acids: CASSLDTVQETQYF. The sequenced part of the CDR3 DNA is TGTGCCAGCAGCTTAGATACGGTCCAAGAGACC. Based on the CDR3 plus reference TRBV7-6 and TRBJ2-5, the full variable domain is GAGVSQSPRYKVTKRGQDVALRCDPISGHVSLYWYRQALGQGPEFLTYFNYEAQQDKSGLPNDRFSAERPEGSISTLTIQRTEQRDSAMYRCASSLDTVQETQYFGPGTRLLVL.

Worth noting for this clone: The read finishes 3 residues shy of the CDR3 end, and the germline J gene is used to complete it. The chain employs TRBV7-9 and TRBJ2-2; unclear D gene. The CDR3 is 14 residues long. Germline CDR1 is SEHNR and CDR2 is FQNEAQ (reference sequence). The V gene lost 8 bases and the J gene lost 6 bases, with 16 bases spanning the gap. CDR3 protein: CASPQRVLSGELFF. The part of the CDR3 DNA that was read is TGTGCCAGCCCGCAACGCGTCTTGTCCGGGGAG.

Points on this clone: The read terminates 3 residues before the CDR3 end, so the remaining end is supplied by the germline J gene. This chain connects TRBV11-2 to TRBJ2-5; 9 positions match TRBD1. Germline trimming cut 10 bases from V and 2 bases from J; bases unmatched to any gene: 8. Germline loops: CDR1 SGHAT, CDR2 FQNNGV. The CDR3 is made up of 14 amino acids. CDR3 DNA (partial): TGTGCCACATACCGGGACAGGGCTCAAGAGACC. Amino acids: CATYRDRAQET. The full CDR3 sequence reads CATYRDRAQETQYF.

The part of the CDR3 DNA that was read is TGTGCCAGCAGTGAAGCCCCACCCCTACTAGCGGGAGAGGGTGAG. It encodes CASSEAPPLLAGEGE. The entire CDR3 protein is CASSEAPPLLAGEGEQFF. This chain links TRBV6-1 with TRBJ2-1; 11 bases match TRBD2. The read gets to within 3 residues of the CDR3 end, and the germline J gene fills in the rest. V dropped 0 bases and J dropped 9; count of bases not matched to a gene: 13. The CDR3 loop spans 18 amino acids. Germline assignment: CDR1 MNHNS and CDR2 SASEGT.

Comment on this clone: The CDR3 end falls 3 residues outside the read, so it is completed with the germline J gene. The chain carries TRBV11-2 and TRBJ2-7; 11 positions match TRBD1. This CDR3 contains 14 residues. The trim removed 5 bases at V and 3 bases at J, leaving 3 bases unmatched. Germline-derived CDR1 and CDR2 are SGHAT and FQNNGV. This CDR3 is CASSLGQGGYEQYF. The part of the CDR3 DNA that was read is TGTGCCAGCAGCCTGGGACAGGGGGGCTACGAG.

Worth noting for this clone: The read finishes 3 residues shy of the CDR3 end, and the germline J gene is used to complete it. The chain employs TRBV23-1 and TRBJ2-4, with 8 positions matching TRBD1. TRBV23-1 is known as an ORF, though its function is uncertain. This CDR3 has 13 residues. The trim removed 8 bases at V and 9 bases at J, leaving 9 bases unmatched. CDR3 bases read: TGCGCCAGCGTCAGGGGGCGCCCGGGCATT. Amino acid sequence: CASVRGRPGI. The complete CDR3 protein is CASVRGRPGIQYF.

Concerning this clone itself: The read ends 3 residues before the CDR3 terminus; that terminus is restored from the germline J gene. The genes are TRBV29-1 and TRBJ2-7; D perhaps matches TRBD1 (6 bases). CDR3 length equals 14 residues. Between the trimmed V and J ends, which lost 3 bases and 2 bases, there was a span of 14 bases. Looked up from germline, CDR1 is SQVTM and CDR2 is ANQGSEA. The sequenced part of the CDR3 DNA is TGCAGCGTTGAGCTTGCCGGGGACACCTACGAG. Its translation: CSVELAGDTYE. The CDR3, in full, reads CSVELAGDTYEQYF.

As for this clone: With the read ending 3 residues before the CDR3 end, the germline J gene is used to fill in that end. V is TRBV5-6 and J is TRBJ2-2; 7 bases are shared with TRBD1. V dropped 8 bases and J dropped 6; count of bases not matched to a gene: 10. The CDR3 runs to 14 residues. Looked up from germline, CDR1 is SGHDT and CDR2 is YYEEEE. CDR3 protein: CARTKPGQAGELFF. CDR3 DNA, as far as it was read: TGTGCCAGAACAAAACCCGGACAGGCCGGGGAG.

Comments on this clone: The observed sequence ends 3 residues before the CDR3 terminus, with the missing tail filled in from the germline J gene. The chain joins TRBV7-9 to TRBJ2-2, with a possible D match to TRBD1 (5 bases). CDR3 length equals 15 residues. Trimming took 5 bases from V and 2 from J, leaving 12 bases between them. Germline-derived CDR1 and CDR2 are SEHNR and FQNEAQ (reference sequence). CDR3 DNA (partial): TGTGCCAGCAGCCCGGTACAGGCAAACACCGGGGAG. It specifies CASSPVQANTGE. The whole CDR3 protein is CASSPVQANTGELFF.

CDR3 bases read: TGTGCCTGGAGTCGGACAGAAAATCAGCCC. It translates to CAWSRTENQP. The whole CDR3 reads CAWSRTENQPQHF. The chain uses TRBV30 and TRBJ1-5; TRBD1 is a possible D gene (6 bases). The read stops 3 residues short of the end of the CDR3; the missing end is completed from the germline J gene. Trimming stripped 2 bases from V and 4 bases from J, with 9 bases between. The germline CDR1 and CDR2 sequences are GTSNPN and SVGIG (reference sequence). The CDR3 is 13 residues long. The whole variable domain, remainder taken from reference TRBV30 and TRBJ1-5, is SQTIHQWPATLVQPVGSPLSLECTVEGTSNPNLYWYRQAAGRGLQLLFYSVGIGQISSEVPQNLSASRPQDRQFILSSKKLLLSDSGFYLCAWSRTENQPQHFGDGTRLSIL.

For this clone: The CDR3 is cut off 3 residues early in the read; its end comes from the germline J gene. The V gene is TRBV13, the J gene TRBJ2-1; tentatively, D is TRBD2 (6 bases). The CDR3 loop spans 14 amino acids. V lost 4 bases and J 5 bases, leaving 12 bases between the germline ends. Germline CDR1 and CDR2: PRHDT and FYEKMQ (reference sequence). CDR3 DNA, as far as it was read: TGTGCCAGCAGCTGGTGGGCGGGAAACAATGAG. It yields the protein CASSWWAGNNE. The whole CDR3 protein reads CASSWWAGNNEQFF.

As to this clone: The CDR3 end is not reached by the read, which stops 3 residues before it; the germline J gene fills it in. J is TRBJ1-2 and V is TRBV19, with 11 bases fitting TRBD1. The CDR3 covers 14 residues. Germline values: CDR1 LNHDA, CDR2 SQIVND (reference sequence). CDR3 region: CASSGTGGLWCYTF. CDR3 DNA, as far as it was read: TGTGCCAGTAGTGGGACAGGGGGATTATGGTGC. The full variable domain, rest sourced from reference TRBV19 and TRBJ1-2, is DGGITQSPKYLFRKEGQNVTLSCEQNLNHDAMYWYRQDPGQGLRLIYYSQIVNDFQKGDIAEGYSVSREKKESFPLTVTSAQKNPTAFYLCASSGTGGLWCYTFGSGTRLTVV.

Concerning this clone itself: The CDR3 goes on 3 residues after the read ends, and that part is filled in from the germline J gene. The chain links TRBV7-9 to TRBJ2-1; D might be TRBD2 (6 bases). The germline V gene encodes CDR1 SEHNR and CDR2 FQNEAQ (reference sequence). The CDR3 loop spans 14 amino acids. Trimming took 2 bases from V and 6 from J, leaving 11 bases between them. This CDR3 reads CASSLPMTSNEQFF. The covered CDR3 bases are TGTGCCAGCAGCTTACCCATGACTAGCAATGAG.

Details on this clone: The read comes to an end 3 residues before the CDR3 does, leaving the germline J gene to fill in the end. The chain has TRBV11-1 and TRBJ2-7, with D possibly matching TRBD1 (6 bases). Trimming left V 5 bases short and J 4 bases short, with 12 bases between. CDR1 is SGHAT, CDR2 FQDESV, per germline (reference sequence). The CDR3 length is 13 residues. The part of the CDR3 DNA that was read is TGTGCCAGCAGCCCGGGACAAACATACGAG. Amino acids: CASSPGQTYE. The whole CDR3 sequence reads CASSPGQTYEQYF.

As to this clone: The read finishes 3 residues shy of the CDR3 end, and the germline J gene is used to complete it. The chain recombines TRBV5-6 with TRBJ2-7; 8 nucleotides match TRBD1. J lost 5 bases, V lost 6 bases, and 13 bases had no gene match. CDR1 and CDR2 (germline): SGHDT, YYEEEE. The CDR3 is 15 amino acids. The CDR3 spells CASILGPGGQHEQYF. The sequenced CDR3 bases are TGTGCCAGCATCCTGGGCCCAGGGGGCCAACACGAG.

With respect to this clone: The DNA ends 3 residues before the CDR3 does, and the rest of the CDR3 is filled in from the germline J gene. This sequence joins TRBV7-6 and TRBJ1-5, with TRBD1 matching 9 bases. This CDR3 contains 15 residues. The germline V gene encodes CDR1 SGHVS and CDR2 FNYEAQ. With 1 base clipped from V and 2 bases from J, the junction kept 0 bases outside the gene matches. The CDR3 protein is CASSLGTGGNQPQHF. Partial CDR3 DNA: TGTGCCAGCAGCTTAGGGACAGGGGGCAATCAGCCC.

Worth noting for this clone: The read gets to within 3 residues of the CDR3 end, and the germline J gene fills in the rest. The chain joins TRBV6-2 or TRBV6-3 to TRBJ2-3; 9 bases are shared with TRBD1. The CDR3 covers 14 residues. Germline V gene data show CDR1 as MNHEY and CDR2 as SVGEGT. The junction had 0 bases not matched to a gene; V was cut back by 4 bases and J by 1 base. This chain's CDR3 is CASSWTGGTDTQYF. CDR3 DNA, as far as it was read: TGTGCCAGCAGTTGGACAGGGGGCACAGATACG.

As concerns this clone: The CDR3 extends 3 residues past the end of the read, so its final part is completed from the germline J gene. This chain uses TRBV14 with TRBJ2-1; D is possibly TRBD1 or TRBD2 (6 bases each). Looked up from germline, CDR1 is SGHDN and CDR2 is FVKESK. This CDR3 comprises 15 residues. With 3 bases removed from V and 4 bases from J, the gap between germline ends came to 13 bases. Partial CDR3 DNA: TGTGCCAGCAGCCACGGCGGGACATGGTACAATGAG. Its protein product is CASSHGGTWYNE. The whole CDR3 region reads CASSHGGTWYNEQFF.

With regard to this clone: The read halts 3 residues ahead of the CDR3 end, with the missing end drawn from the germline J gene. The chain links TRBV14 to TRBJ1-1; 8 bases line up with TRBD1. From germline, CDR1 is SGHDN and CDR2 FVKESK. This CDR3 has 16 residues. V lost 3 bases and J lost 4; bases outside the gene matches: 10. The CDR3: CASSHPIQGGRTEAFF. CDR3 bases read: TGTGCCAGCAGCCACCCCATACAGGGGGGTCGCACTGAA.

With respect to this clone: The read halts 3 residues ahead of the CDR3 end, with the missing end drawn from the germline J gene. V is TRBV7-9 and J is TRBJ2-7; tentatively, D is TRBD1 (6 bases). V was clipped by 5 bases and J by 2 bases, with 16 bases between them. Germline-derived CDR1 and CDR2 are SEHNR and FQNEAQ (reference sequence). The CDR3 is 15 amino acids. The CDR3 sequence is CASSKQGRATYEQYF. The sequenced CDR3 bases are TGTGCCAGCAGCAAACAGGGCCGGGCCACCTACGAG.

Concerning this clone itself: The read gets to within 3 residues of the CDR3 end, and the germline J gene fills in the rest. The chain joins TRBV13 to TRBJ1-1; maybe TRBD1 (5 bases). Between the trimmed V and J ends, which lost 4 bases and 3 bases, there was a span of 15 bases. Germline V gene sequence: CDR1 PRHDT, CDR2 FYEKMQ (reference sequence). This CDR3 is built from 15 residues. CDR3 region: CASSYGRTPYTEAFF. CDR3 DNA, as far as it was read: TGTGCCAGCAGCTACGGCCGGACACCCTACACTGAA.

As to this clone: The sequence runs out 3 residues before the end of the CDR3; the remainder is reconstructed from the germline J gene. This rearrangement joins TRBV7-2 to TRBJ1-5; tentatively, D is TRBD1 (6 bases). V was shortened by 6 bases and J by 1 base, with 10 bases between the two germline ends. The germline V gene encodes CDR1 SGHTA and CDR2 FQGNSA. The CDR3 sequence is 14 residues long. CDR3 in amino acids: CASRATGSNQPQHF. CDR3 DNA (partial): TGTGCCAGCAGGGCAACAGGGAGCAATCAGCCC.